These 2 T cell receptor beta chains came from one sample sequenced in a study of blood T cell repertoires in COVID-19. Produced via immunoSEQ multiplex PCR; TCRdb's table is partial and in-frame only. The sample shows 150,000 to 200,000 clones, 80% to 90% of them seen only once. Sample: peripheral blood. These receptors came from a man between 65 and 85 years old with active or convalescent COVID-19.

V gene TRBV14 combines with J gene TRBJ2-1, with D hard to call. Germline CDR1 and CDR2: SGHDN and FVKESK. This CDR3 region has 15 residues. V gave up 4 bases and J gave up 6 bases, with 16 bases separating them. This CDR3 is CASSPRPPRLNEQFF. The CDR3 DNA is TGTGCCAGCAGCCCGCGACCTCCCAGGCTCAATGAGCAGTTCTTC.

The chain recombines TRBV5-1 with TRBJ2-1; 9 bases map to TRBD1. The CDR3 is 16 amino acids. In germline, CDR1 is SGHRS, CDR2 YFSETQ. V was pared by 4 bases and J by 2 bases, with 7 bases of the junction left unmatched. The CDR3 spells CASSLWDRVTYNEQFF. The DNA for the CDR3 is TGCGCCAGCAGCCTTTGGGACAGGGTCACCTACAATGAGCAGTTCTTC.